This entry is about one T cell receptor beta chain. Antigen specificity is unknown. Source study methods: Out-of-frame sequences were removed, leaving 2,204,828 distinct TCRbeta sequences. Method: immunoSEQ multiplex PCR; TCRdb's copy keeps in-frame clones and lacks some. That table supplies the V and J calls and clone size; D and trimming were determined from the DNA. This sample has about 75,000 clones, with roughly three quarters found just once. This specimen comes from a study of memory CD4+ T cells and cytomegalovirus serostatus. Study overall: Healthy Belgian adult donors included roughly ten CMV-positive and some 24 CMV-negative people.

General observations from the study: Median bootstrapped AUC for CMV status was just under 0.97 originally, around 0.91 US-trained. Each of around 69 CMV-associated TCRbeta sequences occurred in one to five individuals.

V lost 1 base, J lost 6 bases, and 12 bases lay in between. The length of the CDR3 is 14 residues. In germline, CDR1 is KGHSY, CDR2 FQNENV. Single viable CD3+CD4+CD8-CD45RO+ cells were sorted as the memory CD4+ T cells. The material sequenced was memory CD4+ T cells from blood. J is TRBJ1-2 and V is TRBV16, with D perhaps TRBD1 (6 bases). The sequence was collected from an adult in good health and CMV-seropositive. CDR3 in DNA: TGTGCCAGCAGCCAATTCTACAGGGTGGATGGCTACACCTTC. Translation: CASSQFYRVDGYTF.